The 21 T cell receptor beta chains listed next were all sequenced from one sample in a study of blood T cell repertoires in COVID-19. Repertoires were generated with immunoSEQ multiplex PCR, while TCRdb's copy carries only in-frame clones and drops some. The repertoire consists of about 220,000 clones, with roughly 84% occurring once and the leading ten covering 2% to 2.5%. The material sequenced was peripheral blood. These receptors were taken from a woman aged 60-75 years with acute or convalescent COVID-19.

The rearrangement uses TRBV6-5 and TRBJ2-7; a weak D match, TRBD1 (6 bases). The CDR3 runs to 12 residues. Deletions cut 8 bases from V and 4 bases from J, with 12 bases between. Germline V lookup: CDR1 MNHEY, CDR2 SVGAGI. CDR3 amino acids: CASRRGSYEQYF. For the CDR3, the DNA is TGTGCCAGCCGCAGGGGTTCGTACGAGCAGTACTTC.

This chain links TRBV6-2 or TRBV6-3 with TRBJ1-6; TRBD1 matches at 7 bases. Losses at the gene ends were 4 bases for V and 5 bases for J; bases not matched to a gene: 11. There are 17 residues in the CDR3. Germline V gives CDR1 MNHEY, CDR2 SVGEGT. CDR3 nucleotides: TGTGCCAGCAGTTTTCGGGAAAACAGGGGCAATAATTCACCCCTCCACTTT. Its protein product is CASSFRENRGNNSPLHF.

This chain joins TRBV5-1 and TRBJ1-1, with D unresolved. This CDR3 spans 14 amino acids. Germline CDR1 reads SGHRS; CDR2 reads YFSETQ. The V and J ends lost 0 bases and 7 bases respectively, with 13 bases between them. Written as DNA, the CDR3 is TGCGCCAGCAGCTTGGTCATTAACAGCCATGAAGCTTTCTTT. Protein product: CASSLVINSHEAFF.

The chain couples TRBV7-6 to TRBJ1-1, with 8 bases fitting TRBD1. The CDR3 runs 12 residues. The ends lost 0 bases at V and 10 bases at J; junction bases unmatched: 1. Per germline, CDR1 SGHVS and CDR2 FNYEAQ. The CDR3 here is CASSLAGQAAFF. CDR3 sequence (DNA): TGTGCCAGCAGCTTAGCGGGACAGGCAGCTTTCTTT.

The chain uses TRBV27 and TRBJ2-1, with 10 positions matching TRBD2. V shed 2 bases and J 3 bases; nucleotides not matched to a gene: 4. Looked up from germline, CDR1 is MNHEY and CDR2 is SMNVEV (reference sequence). This CDR3 comprises 16 residues. This chain's CDR3 is CASSLTSGDYYNEQFF. The CDR3 coding sequence is TGTGCCAGCAGTTTAACTAGCGGGGATTACTACAATGAGCAGTTCTTC.

The genes are TRBV10-3 and TRBJ2-5; D remains unclear. The CDR3 covers 15 residues. V dropped 4 bases and J dropped 1 base, with 13 bases sitting between them. Germline V gives CDR1 ENHRY, CDR2 SYGVKD. CDR3 nucleotide sequence: TGTGCCATCAGTGCCTCAACTGATGTCCAAGAGACCCAGTACTTC. This gives the protein CAISASTDVQETQYF.

The chain recombines TRBV20-1 with TRBJ2-1; 7 bases agree with TRBD2. Trimming removed 3 bases from V and 9 bases from J; junction bases left unmatched: 2. The CDR3 is 11 amino acids. Looked up from germline, CDR1 is DFQATT and CDR2 is SNEGSKA (reference sequence). The CDR3 loop is CSASAGVEQFF. The CDR3 region has the DNA TGCAGTGCTAGCGCGGGGGTTGAGCAGTTCTTC.

V gene TRBV6-1 combines with J gene TRBJ1-1; no clear D. This CDR3 is 13 amino acids long. V shed 1 base and J shed 4 bases, with 7 bases lying between them. Germline-derived CDR1 and CDR2 are MNHNS and SASEGT. The CDR3 coding sequence is TGTGCCAGCAGTGAAGTGGTAGCCACTGAAGCTTTCTTT. Translated, it gives CASSEVVATEAFF.

The chain combines TRBV7-8 with TRBJ1-1; D call uncertain. With 2 bases removed from V and 0 bases from J, the gap between germline ends came to 10 bases. The CDR3 extends over 15 amino acids. CDR1 is SGHVS, CDR2 FQNEAQ, per germline. CDR3 nucleotides: TGTGCCAGCAGCTTAATTGGCGGTATGAACACTGAAGCTTTCTTT. The encoded protein is CASSLIGGMNTEAFF.

The chain has TRBV12-3 or TRBV12-4 and TRBJ2-7, with 7 bases that match TRBD2. The junction had 4 bases not matched to a gene; V was cut back by 4 bases and J by 4 bases. The length of the CDR3 is 13 residues. The CDR3 sequence is CASSWVGGYEQYF. CDR3 DNA sequence: TGTGCCAGCAGTTGGGTGGGGGGGTACGAGCAGTACTTC.

This clone appeared a single time. V gene TRBV27 combines with J gene TRBJ2-1, with 9 positions matching TRBD1. V lost 7 bases, J lost 7 bases, and 17 bases stayed unmatched. This CDR3 comprises 17 residues. Germline assignment: CDR1 MNHEY and CDR2 SMNVEV (reference sequence). Written as DNA, the CDR3 is TGTGCCAGCACCCTTATTCCACCGGGACAGGGTATGAATGAGCAGTTCTTC. Residues: CASTLIPPGQGMNEQFF.

The chain carries TRBV7-2 and TRBJ2-1; 9 bases agree with TRBD2. V lost 5 bases, J lost 9 bases, and 5 bases stayed unmatched. There are 13 residues in the CDR3. In germline, CDR1 is SGHTA, CDR2 FQGNSA. Here the CDR3 reads CASSPGLAFEQFF. CDR3 nucleotides: TGTGCCAGCAGCCCGGGACTAGCATTTGAGCAGTTCTTC.

This chain connects TRBV6-5 to TRBJ2-7, with 11 nucleotides matching TRBD2. This CDR3 comprises 15 residues. The germline V gene has CDR1 MNHEY and CDR2 SVGAGI. V shed 5 bases and J 4 bases; nucleotides not matched to a gene: 7. CDR3 nucleotides: TGTGCCAGCAGTCGAACCGGGACTAGCGGATACGAGCAGTACTTC. Encoded protein: CASSRTGTSGYEQYF.

This chain uses TRBV28 with TRBJ2-7; D is perhaps TRBD2 (6 bases). The CDR3 extends over 12 amino acids. Germline CDR1 and CDR2: MDHEN and SYDVKM. V gave up 11 bases and J gave up 4 bases, with 15 bases separating them. The CDR3: CAAGTARYEQYF. Written as DNA, the CDR3 is TGTGCCGCCGGGACTGCCAGGTACGAGCAGTACTTC.

V usage is TRBV5-1 and J usage is TRBJ2-7; 10 bases line up with TRBD2. V trimming: 4 bases; J trimming: 6 bases; junction bases outside the gene matches: 4. CDR3 length equals 13 residues. Germline V CDR1 and CDR2: SGHRS, YFSETQ. The CDR3 DNA is TGCGCCAGCAGCGCGGGACTAGCGAGCGAGCAGTACTTC. Its protein product is CASSAGLASEQYF.

CDR3 region: CASSLGVGGFGANVLTF. The CDR3 DNA is TGTGCCAGCAGCCTGGGTGTAGGGGGCTTTGGGGCCAACGTCCTGACTTTC. The rearrangement joins TRBV3-1 (or the pseudogene TRBV3-2) to TRBJ2-6; 7 nucleotides agree with TRBD1. There are 17 residues in the CDR3. CDR1 LGHDT and CDR2 YNNKEL come from the germline V gene (reference sequence). With V trimmed by 4 bases and J by 3 bases, 9 bases remained unmatched.

J is TRBJ1-3 and V is TRBV19; 7 bases match TRBD1. This CDR3 is built from 16 residues. The germline CDR1 and CDR2 sequences are LNHDA and SQIVND (reference sequence). Losses at the gene ends were 7 bases for V and 0 bases for J; bases not matched to a gene: 9. This CDR3 is CASTVRGKSSGNTIYF. The CDR3 DNA sequence: TGTGCCAGTACGGTCAGGGGGAAGAGCTCTGGAAACACCATATATTTT.

The chain carries TRBV30 and TRBJ1-1; possibly TRBD1 for D (5 bases). Germline V lookup: CDR1 GTSNPN, CDR2 SVGIG (reference sequence). CDR3 length: 14 amino acids. The V end lost 2 bases, the J end lost 0 bases, and 10 bases lay between the germline ends. The CDR3 bases are TGTGCCTGGAGTCCGGGGGTGTTGAACACTGAAGCTTTCTTT. Translated, it gives CAWSPGVLNTEAFF.

The chain joins TRBV28 to TRBJ1-2; D uncertain. Trimming cost V 1 base and J 5 bases, with 8 bases left between them. The CDR3 runs 13 residues. Germline CDR1 MDHEN, CDR2 SYDVKM. The CDR3 coding sequence is TGTGCCAGCAGTTTATTTCCGACATATGGCTACACCTTC. Amino acids: CASSLFPTYGYTF.

The CDR3 is CASSSNRYPEAFF. The CDR3 DNA reads TGTGCCAGCAGTTCCAACAGGTACCCTGAAGCTTTCTTT. V and J are TRBV6-5 and TRBJ1-1, with D perhaps TRBD1 (5 bases). Germline loops: CDR1 MNHEY, CDR2 SVGAGI. Trimming pared 4 bases from V and 6 bases from J, leaving 12 bases between. There are 13 residues in the CDR3.

This chain links TRBV11-2 with TRBJ2-3; TRBD1 is a possible D gene (5 bases). Germline CDR1 and CDR2: SGHAT and FQNNGV. The CDR3 totals 15 residues. V gave up 5 bases and J gave up 0 bases, with 12 bases separating them. DNA of the CDR3: TGTGCCAGCAGCCCGACAGTCTATAGCACAGATACGCAGTATTTT. This codes for CASSPTVYSTDTQYF. The whole variable domain, filled in from reference TRBV11-2 and TRBJ2-3, reads EAGVAQSPRYKIIEKRQSVAFWCNPISGHATLYWYQQILGQGPKLLIQFQNNGVVDDSQLPKDRFSAERLKGVDSTLKIQPAKLEDSAVYLCASSPTVYSTDTQYFGPGTRLTVL.